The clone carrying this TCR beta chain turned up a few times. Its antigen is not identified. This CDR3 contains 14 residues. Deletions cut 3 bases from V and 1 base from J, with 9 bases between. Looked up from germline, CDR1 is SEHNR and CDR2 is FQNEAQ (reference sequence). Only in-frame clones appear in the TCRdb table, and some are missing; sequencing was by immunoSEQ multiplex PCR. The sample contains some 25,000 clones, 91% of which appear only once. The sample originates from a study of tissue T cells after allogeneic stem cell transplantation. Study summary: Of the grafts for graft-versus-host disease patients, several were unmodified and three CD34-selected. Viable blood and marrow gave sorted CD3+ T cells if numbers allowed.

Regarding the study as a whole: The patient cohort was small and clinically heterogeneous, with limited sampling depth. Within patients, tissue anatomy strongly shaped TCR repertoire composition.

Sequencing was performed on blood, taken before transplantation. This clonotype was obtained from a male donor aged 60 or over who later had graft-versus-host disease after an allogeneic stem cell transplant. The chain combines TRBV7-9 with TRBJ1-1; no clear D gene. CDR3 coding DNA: TGTGCCAGCAGCTTCGGAATCTCGAACACTGAAGCTTTCTTT. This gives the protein CASSFGISNTEAFF.